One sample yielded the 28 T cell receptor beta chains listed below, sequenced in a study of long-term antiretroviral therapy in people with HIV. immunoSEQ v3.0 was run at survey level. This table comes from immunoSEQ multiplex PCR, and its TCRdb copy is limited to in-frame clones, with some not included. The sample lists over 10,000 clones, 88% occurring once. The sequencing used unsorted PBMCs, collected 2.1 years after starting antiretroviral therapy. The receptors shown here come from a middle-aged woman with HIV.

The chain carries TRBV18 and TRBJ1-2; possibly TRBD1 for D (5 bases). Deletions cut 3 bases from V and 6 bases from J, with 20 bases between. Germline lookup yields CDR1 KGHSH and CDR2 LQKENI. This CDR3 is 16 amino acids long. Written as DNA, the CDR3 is TGTGCCAGCTCACCCCCCTCGCAGGGTATAGTAAATGGCTACACCTTC. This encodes CASSPPSQGIVNGYTF.

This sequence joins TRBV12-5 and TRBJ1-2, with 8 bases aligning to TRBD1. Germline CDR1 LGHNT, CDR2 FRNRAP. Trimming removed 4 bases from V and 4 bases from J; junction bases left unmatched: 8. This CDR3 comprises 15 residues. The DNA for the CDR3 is TGTGCTAGTGGTTCATGGCAGGGGGCTCCCTATGGCTACACCTTC. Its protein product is CASGSWQGAPYGYTF.

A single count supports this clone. The CDR3 protein is CASSWGGGRNYGYTF. The DNA of the CDR3 is TGTGCCAGCAGCTGGGGAGGGGGACGTAACTATGGCTACACCTTC. V and J are TRBV7-9 and TRBJ1-2, with D possibly matching TRBD1 (6 bases). Germline CDR1 and CDR2: SEHNR and FQNEAQ (reference sequence). The CDR3 has 15 residues. V was cut by 4 bases and J by 1 base, with 13 bases left in between. Complete variable domain (other parts from reference TRBV7-9 and TRBJ1-2): DTGVSQNPRHKITKRGQNVTFRCDPISEHNRLYWYRQTLGQGPEFLTYFQNEAQLEKSRLLSDRFSAERPKGSFSTLEIQRTEQGDSAMYLCASSWGGGRNYGYTFGSGTRLTVV.

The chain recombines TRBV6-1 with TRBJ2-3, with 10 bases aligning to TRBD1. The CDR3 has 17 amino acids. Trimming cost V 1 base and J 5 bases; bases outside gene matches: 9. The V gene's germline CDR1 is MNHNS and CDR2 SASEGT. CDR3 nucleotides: TGTGCCAGCAGTGAAGACGTAAGGGACAGGGGAATAGATACGCAGTATTTT. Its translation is CASSEDVRDRGIDTQYF.

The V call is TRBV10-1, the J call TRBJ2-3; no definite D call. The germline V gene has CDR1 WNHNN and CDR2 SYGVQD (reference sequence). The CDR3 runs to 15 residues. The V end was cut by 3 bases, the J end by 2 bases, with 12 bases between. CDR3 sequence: CASSEGPLHTDTQYF. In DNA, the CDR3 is TGCGCCAGCAGTGAAGGACCCCTACACACAGATACGCAGTATTTT.

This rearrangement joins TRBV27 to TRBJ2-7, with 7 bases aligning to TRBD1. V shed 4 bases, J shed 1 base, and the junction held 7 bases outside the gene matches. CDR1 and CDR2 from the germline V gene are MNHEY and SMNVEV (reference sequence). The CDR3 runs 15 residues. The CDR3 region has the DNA TGTGCCAGCAGTTCCAGGGGGTCGGGGTCCTACGAGCAGTACTTC. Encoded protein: CASSSRGSGSYEQYF.

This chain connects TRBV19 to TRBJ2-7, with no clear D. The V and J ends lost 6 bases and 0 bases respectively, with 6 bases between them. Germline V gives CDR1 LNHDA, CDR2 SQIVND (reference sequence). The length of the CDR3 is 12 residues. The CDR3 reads CASSSGSYEQYF. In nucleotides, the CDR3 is TGTGCCAGTAGCTCCGGCTCCTACGAGCAGTACTTC.

In nucleotides, the CDR3 is TGTGCCAGCACCGTTAACTTGGGTCCATACGAGCAGTACTTC. It translates to CASTVNLGPYEQYF. This chain uses TRBV5-5 with TRBJ2-7; D call uncertain. The germline V and J ends were trimmed by 6 bases and 4 bases, with 17 bases remaining between them. Germline CDR1 SGHKS, CDR2 YYEKEE (reference sequence). This CDR3 has 14 residues.

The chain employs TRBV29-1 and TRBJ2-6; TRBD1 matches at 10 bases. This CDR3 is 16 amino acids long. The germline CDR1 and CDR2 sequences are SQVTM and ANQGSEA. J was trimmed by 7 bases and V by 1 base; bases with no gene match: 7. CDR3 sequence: CSVEVPGTGVANVLTF. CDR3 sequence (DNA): TGCAGCGTTGAAGTCCCTGGGACAGGGGTAGCCAACGTCCTGACTTTC.

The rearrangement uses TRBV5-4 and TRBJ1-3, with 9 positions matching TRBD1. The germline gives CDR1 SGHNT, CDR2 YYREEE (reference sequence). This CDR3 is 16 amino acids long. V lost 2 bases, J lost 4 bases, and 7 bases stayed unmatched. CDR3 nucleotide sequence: TGTGCCAGCAGCTTCCAACAGGGGGCGGGCGGAAACACCATATATTTT. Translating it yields CASSFQQGAGGNTIYF.

The CDR3 DNA reads as TGTGCCAGCAGTGGGGACAGGGCGGAGACCCAGTACTTC. Protein product: CASSGDRAETQYF. The chain carries TRBV2 and TRBJ2-5; 9 bases agree with TRBD1. J gave up 5 bases and V 4 bases, and 2 bases lay outside the gene matches. The CDR3 has 13 amino acids. The V gene's germline CDR1 is SNHLY and CDR2 FYNNEI.

The CDR3 sequence: CASSLTLNTEAFF. In DNA form, the CDR3 reads TGTGCCAGCAGCCTTACACTGAACACTGAAGCTTTCTTT. The chain combines TRBV6-6 with TRBJ1-1, with unresolved D. Germline V gene lookup returns CDR1 MNHNY and CDR2 SVGAGI (reference sequence). With 6 bases removed from V and 0 bases from J, the gap between germline ends came to 8 bases. This CDR3 comprises 13 residues.

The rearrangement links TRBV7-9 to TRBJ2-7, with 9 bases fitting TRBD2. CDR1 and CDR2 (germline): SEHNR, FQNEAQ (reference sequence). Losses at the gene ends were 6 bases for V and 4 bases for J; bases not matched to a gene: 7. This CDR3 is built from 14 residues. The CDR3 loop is CASSPSGGPYEQYF. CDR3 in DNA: TGTGCCAGCAGTCCGAGCGGGGGGCCTTACGAGCAGTACTTC. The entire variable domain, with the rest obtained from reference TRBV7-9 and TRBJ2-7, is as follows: DTGVSQNPRHKITKRGQNVTFRCDPISEHNRLYWYRQTLGQGPEFLTYFQNEAQLEKSRLLSDRFSAERPKGSFSTLEIQRTEQGDSAMYLCASSPSGGPYEQYFGPGTRLTVT.

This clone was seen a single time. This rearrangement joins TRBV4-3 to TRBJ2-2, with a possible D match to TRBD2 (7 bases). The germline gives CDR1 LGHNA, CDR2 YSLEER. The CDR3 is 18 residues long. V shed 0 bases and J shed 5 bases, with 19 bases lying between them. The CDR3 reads CASSQDGGGGAWTGELFF. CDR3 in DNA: TGCGCCAGCAGCCAAGACGGGGGAGGGGGGGCATGGACCGGGGAGCTGTTTTTT.

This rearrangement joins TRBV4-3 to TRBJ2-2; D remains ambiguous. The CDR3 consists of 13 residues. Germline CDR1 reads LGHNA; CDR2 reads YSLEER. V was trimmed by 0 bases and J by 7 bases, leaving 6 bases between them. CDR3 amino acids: CASSQDVGGELFF. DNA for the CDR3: TGCGCCAGCAGCCAAGATGTCGGCGGGGAGCTGTTTTTT.

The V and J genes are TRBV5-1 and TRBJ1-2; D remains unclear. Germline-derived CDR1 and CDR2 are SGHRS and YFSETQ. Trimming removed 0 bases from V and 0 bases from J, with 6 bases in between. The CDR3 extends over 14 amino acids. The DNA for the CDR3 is TGCGCCAGCAGCTTGGACAGTGCTAACTATGGCTACACCTTC. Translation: CASSLDSANYGYTF.

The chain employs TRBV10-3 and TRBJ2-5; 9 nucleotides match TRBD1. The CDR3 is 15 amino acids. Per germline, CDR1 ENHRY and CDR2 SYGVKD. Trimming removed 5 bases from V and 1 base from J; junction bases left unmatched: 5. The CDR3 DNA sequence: TGTGCCATCAGTACACAACAGGGGGCCCAAGAGACCCAGTACTTC. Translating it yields CAISTQQGAQETQYF.

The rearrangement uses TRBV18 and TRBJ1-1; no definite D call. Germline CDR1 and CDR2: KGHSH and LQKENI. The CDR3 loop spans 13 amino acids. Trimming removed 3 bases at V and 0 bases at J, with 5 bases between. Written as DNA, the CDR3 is TGTGCCAGCTCACCGAAGCTGAACACTGAAGCTTTCTTT. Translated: CASSPKLNTEAFF.

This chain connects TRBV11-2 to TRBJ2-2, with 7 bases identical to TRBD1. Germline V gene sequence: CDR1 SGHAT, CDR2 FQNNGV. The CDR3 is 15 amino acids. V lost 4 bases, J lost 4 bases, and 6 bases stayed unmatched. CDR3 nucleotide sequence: TGTGCCAGCAGCTCCGGGGACAGTTTCACCGGGGAGCTGTTTTTT. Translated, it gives CASSSGDSFTGELFF.

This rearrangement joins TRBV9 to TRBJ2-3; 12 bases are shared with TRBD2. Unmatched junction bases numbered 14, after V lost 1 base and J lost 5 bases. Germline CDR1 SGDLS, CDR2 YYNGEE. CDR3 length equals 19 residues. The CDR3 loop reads CASSVPSGLAGPEGDTQYF. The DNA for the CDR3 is TGTGCCAGCAGCGTACCGTCTGGACTAGCGGGACCTGAGGGAGATACGCAGTATTTT. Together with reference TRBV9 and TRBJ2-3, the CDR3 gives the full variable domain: DSGVTQTPKHLITATGQRVTLRCSPRSGDLSVYWYQQSLDQGLQFLIQYYNGEERAKGNILERFSAQQFPDLHSELNLSSLELGDSALYFCASSVPSGLAGPEGDTQYFGPGTRLTVL.

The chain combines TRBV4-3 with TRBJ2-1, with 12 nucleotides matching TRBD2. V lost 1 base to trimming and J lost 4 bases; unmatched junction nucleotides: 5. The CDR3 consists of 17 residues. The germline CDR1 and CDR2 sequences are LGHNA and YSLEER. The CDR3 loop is CASSQVLAGGPYNEQFF. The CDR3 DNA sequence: TGCGCCAGCAGCCAAGTTCTAGCGGGGGGGCCTTACAATGAGCAGTTCTTC.

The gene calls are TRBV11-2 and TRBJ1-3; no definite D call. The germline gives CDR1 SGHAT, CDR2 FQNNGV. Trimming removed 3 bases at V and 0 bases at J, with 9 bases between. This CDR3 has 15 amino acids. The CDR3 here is CASSFDGNSGNTIYF. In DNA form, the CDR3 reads TGTGCCAGCAGCTTCGACGGGAACTCTGGAAACACCATATATTTT. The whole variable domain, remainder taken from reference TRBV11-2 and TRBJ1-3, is EAGVAQSPRYKIIEKRQSVAFWCNPISGHATLYWYQQILGQGPKLLIQFQNNGVVDDSQLPKDRFSAERLKGVDSTLKIQPAKLEDSAVYLCASSFDGNSGNTIYFGEGSWLTVV.

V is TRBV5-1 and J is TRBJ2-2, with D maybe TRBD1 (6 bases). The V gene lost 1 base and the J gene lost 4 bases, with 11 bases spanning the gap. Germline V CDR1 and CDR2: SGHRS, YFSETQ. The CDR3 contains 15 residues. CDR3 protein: CASSLIQGRTGELFF. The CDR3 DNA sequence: TGCGCCAGCAGCTTGATTCAGGGGCGCACCGGGGAGCTGTTTTTT.

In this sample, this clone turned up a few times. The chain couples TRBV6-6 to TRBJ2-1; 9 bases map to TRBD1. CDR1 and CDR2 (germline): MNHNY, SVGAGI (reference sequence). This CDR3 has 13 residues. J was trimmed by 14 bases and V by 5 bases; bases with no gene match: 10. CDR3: CASSITPGQGEFF. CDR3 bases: TGTGCCAGCAGTATTACTCCGGGACAGGGAGAGTTCTTC.

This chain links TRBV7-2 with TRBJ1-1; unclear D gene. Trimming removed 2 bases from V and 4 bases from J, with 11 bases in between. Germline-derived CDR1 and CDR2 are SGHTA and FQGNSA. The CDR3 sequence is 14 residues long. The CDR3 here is CASSLYTSLTEAFF. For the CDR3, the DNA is TGTGCCAGCAGCTTATACACTTCGCTCACTGAAGCTTTCTTT. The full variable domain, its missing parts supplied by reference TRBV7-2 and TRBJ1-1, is GAGVSQSPSNKVTEKGKDVELRCDPISGHTALYWYRQSLGQGLEFLIYFQGNSAPDKSGLPSDRFSAERTGGSVSTLTIQRTQQEDSAVYLCASSLYTSLTEAFFGQGTRLTVV.

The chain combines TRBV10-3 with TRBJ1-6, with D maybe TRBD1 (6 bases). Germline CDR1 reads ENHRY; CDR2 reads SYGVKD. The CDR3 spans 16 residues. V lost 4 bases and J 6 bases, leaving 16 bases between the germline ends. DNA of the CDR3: TGTGCCATCAGTGGGACAGCGGTTTGGGGTAATTCACCCCTCCACTTT. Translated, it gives CAISGTAVWGNSPLHF.

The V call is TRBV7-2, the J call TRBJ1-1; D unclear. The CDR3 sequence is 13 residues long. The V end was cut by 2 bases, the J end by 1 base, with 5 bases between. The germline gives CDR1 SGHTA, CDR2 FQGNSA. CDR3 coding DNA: TGTGCCAGCAGCTTACGTGCGAACACTGAAGCTTTCTTT. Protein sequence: CASSLRANTEAFF.

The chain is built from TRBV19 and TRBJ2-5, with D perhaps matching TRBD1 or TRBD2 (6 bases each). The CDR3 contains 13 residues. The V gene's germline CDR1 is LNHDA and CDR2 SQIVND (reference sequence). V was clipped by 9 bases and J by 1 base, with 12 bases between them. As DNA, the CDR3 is TGTGCCAGCGCCACGGGGGCCCAAGAGACCCAGTACTTC. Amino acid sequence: CASATGAQETQYF. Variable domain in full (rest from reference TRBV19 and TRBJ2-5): DGGITQSPKYLFRKEGQNVTLSCEQNLNHDAMYWYRQDPGQGLRLIYYSQIVNDFQKGDIAEGYSVSREKKESFPLTVTSAQKNPTAFYLCASATGAQETQYFGPGTRLLVL.